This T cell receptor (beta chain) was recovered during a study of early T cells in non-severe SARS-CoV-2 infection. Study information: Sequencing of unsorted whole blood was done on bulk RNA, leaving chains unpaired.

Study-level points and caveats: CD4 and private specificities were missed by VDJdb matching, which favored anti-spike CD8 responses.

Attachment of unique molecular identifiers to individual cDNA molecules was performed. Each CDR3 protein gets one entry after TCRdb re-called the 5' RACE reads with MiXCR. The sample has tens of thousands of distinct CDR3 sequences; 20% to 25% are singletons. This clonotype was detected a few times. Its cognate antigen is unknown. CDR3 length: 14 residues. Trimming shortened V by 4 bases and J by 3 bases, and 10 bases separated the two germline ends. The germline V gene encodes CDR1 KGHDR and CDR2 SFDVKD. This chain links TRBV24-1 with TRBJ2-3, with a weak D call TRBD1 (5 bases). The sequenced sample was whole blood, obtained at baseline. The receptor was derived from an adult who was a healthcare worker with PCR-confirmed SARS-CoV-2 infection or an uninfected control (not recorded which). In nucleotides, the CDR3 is TGTGCCACCAGTGAAACAGGCGGAACAGATACGCAGTATTTT. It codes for CATSETGGTDTQYF.